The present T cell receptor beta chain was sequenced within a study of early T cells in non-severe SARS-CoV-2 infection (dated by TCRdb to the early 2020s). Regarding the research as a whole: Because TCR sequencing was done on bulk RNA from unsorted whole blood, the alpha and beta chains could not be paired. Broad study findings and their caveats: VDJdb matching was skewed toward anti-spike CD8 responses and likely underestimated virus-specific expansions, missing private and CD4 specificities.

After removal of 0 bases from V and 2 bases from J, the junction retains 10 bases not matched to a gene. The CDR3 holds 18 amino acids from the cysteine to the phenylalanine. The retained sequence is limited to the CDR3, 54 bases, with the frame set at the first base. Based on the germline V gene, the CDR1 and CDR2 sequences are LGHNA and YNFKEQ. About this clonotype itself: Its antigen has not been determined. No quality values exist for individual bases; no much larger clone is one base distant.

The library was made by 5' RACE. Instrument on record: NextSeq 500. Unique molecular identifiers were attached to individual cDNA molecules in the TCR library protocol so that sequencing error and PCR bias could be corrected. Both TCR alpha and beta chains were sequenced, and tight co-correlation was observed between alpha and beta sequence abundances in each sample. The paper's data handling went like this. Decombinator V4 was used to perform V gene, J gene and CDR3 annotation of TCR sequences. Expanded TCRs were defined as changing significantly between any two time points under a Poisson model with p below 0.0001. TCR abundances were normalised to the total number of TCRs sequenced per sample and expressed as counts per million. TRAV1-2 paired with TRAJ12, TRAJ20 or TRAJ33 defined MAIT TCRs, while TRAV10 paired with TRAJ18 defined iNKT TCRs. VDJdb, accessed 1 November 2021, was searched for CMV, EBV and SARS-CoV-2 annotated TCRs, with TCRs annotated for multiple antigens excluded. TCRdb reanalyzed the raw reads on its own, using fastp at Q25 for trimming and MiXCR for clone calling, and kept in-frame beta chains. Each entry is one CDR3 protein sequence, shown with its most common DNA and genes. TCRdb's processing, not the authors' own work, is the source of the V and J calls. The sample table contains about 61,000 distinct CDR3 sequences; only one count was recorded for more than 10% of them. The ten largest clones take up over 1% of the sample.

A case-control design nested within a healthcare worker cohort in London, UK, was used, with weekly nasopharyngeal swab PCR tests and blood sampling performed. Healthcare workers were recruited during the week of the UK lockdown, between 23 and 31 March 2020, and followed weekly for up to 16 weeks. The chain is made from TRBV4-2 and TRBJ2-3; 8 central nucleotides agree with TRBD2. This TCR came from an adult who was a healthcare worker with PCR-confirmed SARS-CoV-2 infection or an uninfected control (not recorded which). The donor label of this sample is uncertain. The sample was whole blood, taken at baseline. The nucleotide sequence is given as TGTGCCAGCAGCCAAGATCGGGAGCGGGGGCGAACCACAGATACGCAGTATTTT. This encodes CASSQDRERGRTTDTQYF.